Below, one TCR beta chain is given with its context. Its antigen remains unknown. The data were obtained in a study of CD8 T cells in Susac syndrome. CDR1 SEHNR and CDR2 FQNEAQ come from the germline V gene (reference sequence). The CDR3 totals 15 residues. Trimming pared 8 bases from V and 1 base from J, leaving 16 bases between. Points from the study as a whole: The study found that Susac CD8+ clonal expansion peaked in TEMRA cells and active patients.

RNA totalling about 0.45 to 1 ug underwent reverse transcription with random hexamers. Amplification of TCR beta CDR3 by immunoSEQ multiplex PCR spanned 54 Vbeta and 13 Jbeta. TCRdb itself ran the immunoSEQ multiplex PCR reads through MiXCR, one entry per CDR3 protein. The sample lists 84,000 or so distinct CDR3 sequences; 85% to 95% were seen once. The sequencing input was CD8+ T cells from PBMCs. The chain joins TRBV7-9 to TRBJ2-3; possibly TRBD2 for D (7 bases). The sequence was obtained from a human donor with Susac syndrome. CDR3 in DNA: TGTGCCAGCCGAAAGGGGGGGAGCGGCACAGATACGCAGTATTTT. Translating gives CASRKGGSGTDTQYF.